The present T cell receptor (beta chain) was sequenced within a study of beta chain features in type 1 diabetes. Looking at the study overall: When patients were set against healthy donors, age, gender and cell yields were similar. Study-wide points: Within each of all four CD4+ subsets, Type 1 diabetes patients had TCRB CDR3s that were moderately but significantly shorter. Researchers could not determine here whether HLA type influences TCRB rearrangement.

This clone showed up just a few times. What it recognizes is unknown. The same CDR3 arises from other DNA sequences in this sample as well. Expressed TCRB transcripts got sequenced, as all isolated RNA was reverse transcribed. TCRdb's copy holds only in-frame clones and misses some; the assay was immunoSEQ multiplex PCR. The sample lists 200,000 to 250,000 clones, roughly 17% seen once, with about 0.092% in the top ten. Every single donor gave one heparinised blood draw, and these averaged about 120 mL. Germline V CDR1 and CDR2: SEHNR, FQNEAQ (reference sequence). The CDR3 has 11 amino acids. Between the trimmed V and J ends, which lost 4 bases and 3 bases, there was a span of 4 bases.

Sequenced sample: naive CD4+ T cells from blood. The chain combines TRBV7-9 with TRBJ2-7; D is undetermined. This sequence originates from a man aged 30 to 45 with type 1 diabetes. This CDR3 is CASSSFYEQYF. CDR3 sequence (DNA): TGTGCCAGCAGCTCGTTCTACGAGCAGTACTTC.